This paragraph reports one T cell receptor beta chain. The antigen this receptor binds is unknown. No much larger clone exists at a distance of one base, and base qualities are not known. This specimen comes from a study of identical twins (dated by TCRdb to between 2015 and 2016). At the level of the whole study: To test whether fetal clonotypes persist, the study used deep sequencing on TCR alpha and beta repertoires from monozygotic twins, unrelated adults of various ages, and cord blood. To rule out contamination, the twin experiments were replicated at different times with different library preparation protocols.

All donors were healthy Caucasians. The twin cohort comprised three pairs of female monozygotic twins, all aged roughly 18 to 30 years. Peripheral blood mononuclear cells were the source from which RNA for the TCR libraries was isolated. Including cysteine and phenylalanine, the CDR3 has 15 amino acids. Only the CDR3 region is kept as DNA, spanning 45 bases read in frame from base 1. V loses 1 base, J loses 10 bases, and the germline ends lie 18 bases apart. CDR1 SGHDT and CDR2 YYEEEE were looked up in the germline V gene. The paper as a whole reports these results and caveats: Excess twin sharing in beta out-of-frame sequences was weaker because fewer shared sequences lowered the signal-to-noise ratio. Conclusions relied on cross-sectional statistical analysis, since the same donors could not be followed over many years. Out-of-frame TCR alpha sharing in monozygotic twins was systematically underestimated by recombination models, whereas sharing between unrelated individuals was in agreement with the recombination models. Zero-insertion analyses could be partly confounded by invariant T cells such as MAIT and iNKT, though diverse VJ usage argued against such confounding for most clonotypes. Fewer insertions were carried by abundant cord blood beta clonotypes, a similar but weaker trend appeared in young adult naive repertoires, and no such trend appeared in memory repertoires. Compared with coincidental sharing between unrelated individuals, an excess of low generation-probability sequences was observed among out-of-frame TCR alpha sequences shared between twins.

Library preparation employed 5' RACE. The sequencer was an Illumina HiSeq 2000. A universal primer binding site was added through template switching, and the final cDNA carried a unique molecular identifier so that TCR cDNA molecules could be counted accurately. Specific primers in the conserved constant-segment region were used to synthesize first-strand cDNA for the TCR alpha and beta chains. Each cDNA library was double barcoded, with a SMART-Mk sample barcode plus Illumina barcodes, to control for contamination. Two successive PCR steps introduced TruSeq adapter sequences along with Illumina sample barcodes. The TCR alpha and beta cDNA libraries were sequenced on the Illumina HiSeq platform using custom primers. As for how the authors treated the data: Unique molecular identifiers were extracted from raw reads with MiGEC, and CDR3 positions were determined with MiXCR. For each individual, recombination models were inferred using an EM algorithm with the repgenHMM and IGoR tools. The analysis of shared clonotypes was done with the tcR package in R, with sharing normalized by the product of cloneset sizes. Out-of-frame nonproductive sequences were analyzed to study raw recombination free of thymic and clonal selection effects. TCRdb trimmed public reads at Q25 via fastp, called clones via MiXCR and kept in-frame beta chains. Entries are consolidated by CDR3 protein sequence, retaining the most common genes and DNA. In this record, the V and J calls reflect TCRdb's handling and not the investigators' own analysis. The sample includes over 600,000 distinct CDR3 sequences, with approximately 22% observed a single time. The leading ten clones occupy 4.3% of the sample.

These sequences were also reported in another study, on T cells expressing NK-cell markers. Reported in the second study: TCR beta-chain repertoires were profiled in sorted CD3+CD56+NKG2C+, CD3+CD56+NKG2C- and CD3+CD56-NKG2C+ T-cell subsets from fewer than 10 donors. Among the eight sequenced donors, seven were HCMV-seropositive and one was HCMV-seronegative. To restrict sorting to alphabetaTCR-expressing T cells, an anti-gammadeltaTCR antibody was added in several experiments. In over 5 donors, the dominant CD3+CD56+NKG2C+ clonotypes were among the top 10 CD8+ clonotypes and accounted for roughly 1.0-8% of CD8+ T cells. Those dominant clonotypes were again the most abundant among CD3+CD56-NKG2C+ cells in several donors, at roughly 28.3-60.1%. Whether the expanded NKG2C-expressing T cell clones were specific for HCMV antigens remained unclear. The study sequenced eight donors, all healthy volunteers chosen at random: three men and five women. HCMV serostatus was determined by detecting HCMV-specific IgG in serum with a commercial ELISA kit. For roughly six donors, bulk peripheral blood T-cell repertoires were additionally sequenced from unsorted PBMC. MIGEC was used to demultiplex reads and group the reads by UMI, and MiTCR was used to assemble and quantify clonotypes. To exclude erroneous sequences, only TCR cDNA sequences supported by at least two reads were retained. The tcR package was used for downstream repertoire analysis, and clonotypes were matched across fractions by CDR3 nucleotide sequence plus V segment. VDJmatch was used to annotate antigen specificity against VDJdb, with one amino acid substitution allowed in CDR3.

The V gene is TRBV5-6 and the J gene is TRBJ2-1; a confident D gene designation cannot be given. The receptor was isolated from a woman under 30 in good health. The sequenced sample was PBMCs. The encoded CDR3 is CASSLPGPNLVEQFF. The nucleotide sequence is TGTGCCAGCAGCTTGCCGGGCCCGAATCTCGTCGAGCAGTTCTTC.